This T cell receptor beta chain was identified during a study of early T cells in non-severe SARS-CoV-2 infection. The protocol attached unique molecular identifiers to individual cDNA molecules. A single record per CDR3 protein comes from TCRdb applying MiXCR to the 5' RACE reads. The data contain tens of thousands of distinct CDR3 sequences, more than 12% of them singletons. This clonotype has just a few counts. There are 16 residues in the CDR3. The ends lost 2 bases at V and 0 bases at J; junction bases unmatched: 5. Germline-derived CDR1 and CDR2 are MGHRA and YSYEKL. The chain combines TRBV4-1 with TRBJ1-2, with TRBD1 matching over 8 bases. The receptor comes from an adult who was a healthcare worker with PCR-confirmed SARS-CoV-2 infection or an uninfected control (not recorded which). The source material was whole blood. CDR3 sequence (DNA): TGCGCCAGCAGCCAACCGGCACAGGGGGCTAACTATGGCTACACCTTC. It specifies CASSQPAQGANYGYTF.